This T cell receptor beta chain emerged from a study of cytomegalovirus exposure and HLA in healthy donors. General study findings and limits: CMV serostatus was the only immune exposure information that was available. Most CMV-associated TCR beta chains were later found to appear HLA-restricted. Reports described diagnosis of cytomegalovirus status by the classifier as highly specific and sensitive.

CDR3 length: 15 residues. Germline CDR1 and CDR2: MNHEY and SVGAGI. Losses at the gene ends were 0 bases for V and 6 bases for J; bases not matched to a gene: 4. Vbeta (60) and Jbeta (13) primers were used in the PCR. The method was immunoSEQ multiplex PCR; TCRdb's version includes in-frame clones alone and lacks a portion of them. Altogether over 100,000 clones are present, about 82% being singletons, with the ten largest covering about 1.8%. This clone has only a few counts. The antigen remains undetermined. The J gene is TRBJ1-5, the V gene TRBV6-5; TRBD1 matches 8 bases. The specimen sequenced was PBMCs. The sequence was collected from a female donor in good health and CMV-seropositive. The CDR3 spells CASSYSQGASQPQHF. The CDR3, as DNA: TGTGCCAGCAGTTACTCTCAGGGGGCTAGTCAGCCCCAGCATTTT.